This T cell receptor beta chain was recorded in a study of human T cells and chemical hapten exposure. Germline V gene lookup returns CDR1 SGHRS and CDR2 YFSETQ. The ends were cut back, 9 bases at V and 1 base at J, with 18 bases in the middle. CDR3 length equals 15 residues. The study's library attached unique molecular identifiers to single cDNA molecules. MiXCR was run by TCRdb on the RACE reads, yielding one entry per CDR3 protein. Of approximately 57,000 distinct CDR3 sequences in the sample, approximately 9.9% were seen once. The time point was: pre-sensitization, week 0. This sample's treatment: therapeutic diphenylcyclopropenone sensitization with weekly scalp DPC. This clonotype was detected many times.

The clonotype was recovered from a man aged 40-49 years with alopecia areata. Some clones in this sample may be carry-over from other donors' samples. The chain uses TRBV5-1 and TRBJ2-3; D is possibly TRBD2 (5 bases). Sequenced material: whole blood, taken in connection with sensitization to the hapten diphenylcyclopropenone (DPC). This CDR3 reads CATAAADSGTDTQYF. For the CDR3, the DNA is TGCGCCACCGCAGCGGCGGACTCAGGCACAGATACGCAGTATTTT.